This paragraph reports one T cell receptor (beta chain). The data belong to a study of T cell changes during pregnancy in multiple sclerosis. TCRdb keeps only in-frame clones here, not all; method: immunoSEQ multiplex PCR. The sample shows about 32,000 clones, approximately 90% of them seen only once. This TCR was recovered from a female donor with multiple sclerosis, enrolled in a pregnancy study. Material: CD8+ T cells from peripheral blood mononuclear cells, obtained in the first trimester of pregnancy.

The CDR3 coding sequence is TGTGCCAGCAGCCCCCTGGCAGCGAACGAGCAGTACTTC. Amino acids: CASSPLAANEQYF. The chain has TRBV7-9 and TRBJ2-7; D is ambiguous. Deletions cut 5 bases from V and 5 bases from J, with 13 bases between. Germline CDR1 and CDR2: SEHNR and FQNEAQ (reference sequence). The CDR3 length is 13 residues.